The entry that follows covers one T cell receptor beta chain sequence. Antigen: not known. These data originate in a study of esophageal squamous cell carcinoma under preoperative chemotherapy. Study in general: Samples included peripheral blood T cells as well as tumor-infiltrating lymphocytes. Whole-study results and caveats: Abundant clones tended to shrink rather than expand after paclitaxel-nedaplatin. Post-treatment tumor-infiltrating lymphocytes appeared partly derived from peripheral T cells migrating into the tumor.

Described time point: after preoperative PTX-NDP chemotherapy. Preoperative chemotherapy with paclitaxel-nedaplatin was given to patients before surgery. Via MiXCR, TCRdb re-called the PCR reads, giving one row per CDR3 protein. The data show 15,000 to 20,000 distinct CDR3 sequences, approximately 44% seen once. The TCR originated in a human donor with esophageal squamous cell carcinoma. The donor label of this sample is uncertain. This specimen was collected from a patient given preoperative chemotherapy.

CDR3 region: CASSYPTSGSIASTDTQYF. CDR3 DNA sequence: TGTGCCAGCAGCTACCCGACTAGCGGGAGTATAGCTAGCACAGATACGCAGTATTTT. The chain is built from TRBV7-8 and TRBJ2-3; 12 nucleotides line up with TRBD2. Germline V gene lookup returns CDR1 SGHVS and CDR2 FQNEAQ. V lost 4 bases and J lost 0; bases outside the gene matches: 11. This CDR3 region has 19 residues. The whole variable domain, remainder taken from reference TRBV7-8 and TRBJ2-3, is GAGVSQSPRYKVAKRGQDVALRCDPISGHVSLFWYQQALGQGPEFLTYFQNEAQLDKSGLPSDRFFAERPEGSVSTLKIQRTQQEDSAVYLCASSYPTSGSIASTDTQYFGPGTRLTVL.